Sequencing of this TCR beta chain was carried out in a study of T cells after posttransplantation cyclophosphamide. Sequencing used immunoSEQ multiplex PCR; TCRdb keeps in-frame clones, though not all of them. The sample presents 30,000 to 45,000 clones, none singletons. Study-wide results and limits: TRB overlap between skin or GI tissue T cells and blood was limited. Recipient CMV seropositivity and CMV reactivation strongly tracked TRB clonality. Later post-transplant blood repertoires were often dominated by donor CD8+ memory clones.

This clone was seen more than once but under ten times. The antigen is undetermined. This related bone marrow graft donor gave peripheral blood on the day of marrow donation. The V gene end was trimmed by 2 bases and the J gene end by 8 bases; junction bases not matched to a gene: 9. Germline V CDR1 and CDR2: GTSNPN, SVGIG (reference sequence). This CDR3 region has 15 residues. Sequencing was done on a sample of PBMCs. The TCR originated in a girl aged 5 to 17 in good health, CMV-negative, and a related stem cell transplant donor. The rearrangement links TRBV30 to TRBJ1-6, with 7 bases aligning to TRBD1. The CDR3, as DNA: TGTGCCTGGAGTCCGAGGGGGCCATGGGATTCACCCCTCCACTTT. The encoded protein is CAWSPRGPWDSPLHF.